This T cell receptor beta chain derives from a study of cytomegalovirus exposure and HLA in healthy donors. After removal of 0 bases from V and 0 bases from J, the junction contained 12 bases not matched to a gene. The germline V gene has CDR1 LGHNA and CDR2 YNFKEQ. CDR3 length: 20 residues. PCR was performed using 60 Vbeta and 13 Jbeta primers. Measured with immunoSEQ multiplex PCR; TCRdb has only the in-frame clones, and not every one. The sample holds roughly 180,000 clones, over 75% seen once. Sample: PBMCs. The chain links TRBV4-2 to TRBJ2-5; 11 bases map to TRBD2. The receptor was derived from a woman younger than 45 in good health and CMV-seronegative. The CDR3 reads CASSQDRGASGGSDQETQYF. In nucleotides, the CDR3 is TGTGCCAGCAGCCAAGACAGAGGGGCTAGCGGGGGGTCGGACCAAGAGACCCAGTACTTC.